This T cell receptor (beta chain) is from a study of tumor and adjacent non-tumor tissue in lung cancer. The overall study: Histology: under 15 adenocarcinoma, a couple of squamous cell carcinoma, 1 small cell lung cancer. Aged about 31 to 80 years, patients included fewer than 11 men and 4 to 6 women with stage I to III disease.

RNA was extracted from bulk tissue without any cell sorting. TCRbeta libraries were built with three rounds of nested PCR, modified from ARM-PCR. TCRdb processed the multiplex PCR reads anew with MiXCR; each CDR3 protein has one entry. The sample records about 80,000 distinct CDR3 sequences, around 86% being singletons. Trimming removed 7 bases at V and 8 bases at J, with 24 bases between. In germline, CDR1 is MNHNS, CDR2 SASEGT. This CDR3 is built from 16 residues. This clonotype showed up just once. The conserved closing phenylalanine or tryptophan is absent in this CDR3, likely reflecting a read error.

The sequence came from a woman aged 45-65 years with non-small cell lung cancer. V gene TRBV6-1 combines with J gene TRBJ2-1, with a tentative D call TRBD1 (6 bases). Input material: lung tumor tissue. In DNA form, the CDR3 reads TGTGCCAGCAAGAGTCTAACAGGGTCCTTTATGGATGAGCAGTTCTCC. Protein product: CASKSLTGSFMDEQFS.